This TCR beta chain was sequenced during a study of T cell repertoires in cytomegalovirus infection (dated by TCRdb to the late 2010s). Concerning the study at large: The HLA type of each donor mattered for the analysis, because public TCR beta signatures pointed to carriage of CMV infection along with the matching HLA type.

A note on this clonotype: Its binding antigen is unknown. Base quality data are lacking; no much larger clone is found one base away.

Data came from an Illumina HiSeq 1500. TCRdb handled the public reads itself, with Q25 trimming in fastp and clone calling in MiXCR, and kept productive beta chains. Merged by CDR3 protein, the rows form single entries marked with the most common genes and DNA. A total of approximately 400,000 distinct CDR3 sequences appear in this sample, 31% of them only once. Around 13% of the sample belongs to the ten largest clones. The study at large found these results: In both this cohort and an independent cohort of more than 350 donors, the cumulative frequency of public TCR beta family members distinguished carriers of CMV infection plus the relevant HLA type. The ex vivo response was dominated by HLA-C-restricted CMV-specific TCR beta clonotypes, which also provided the single most frequent clonotype in two of eight donors.

Its CDR3 holds 16 amino acids, cysteine through phenylalanine. Only the CDR3 DNA is retained, 48 bases long and in frame from the first base. CDR1 and CDR2, per the germline V gene, are LGHNA and YNFKEQ. Deletion took 5 bases off V and 4 bases off J, with a span of 20 bases between the germline ends. The rearranged segments are TRBV4-2 and TRBJ1-2, with no D gene named confidently. This TCR was sampled from a human donor in good health (CMV status not recorded). Some clones in this sample may be carry-over from other donors' samples. The source material was PBMCs. The DNA reads as follows: TGTGCCAGCAGCGAACATTGGACCGATAAGACCTATGGCTACACCTTC. Its amino acids are CASSEHWTDKTYGYTF.